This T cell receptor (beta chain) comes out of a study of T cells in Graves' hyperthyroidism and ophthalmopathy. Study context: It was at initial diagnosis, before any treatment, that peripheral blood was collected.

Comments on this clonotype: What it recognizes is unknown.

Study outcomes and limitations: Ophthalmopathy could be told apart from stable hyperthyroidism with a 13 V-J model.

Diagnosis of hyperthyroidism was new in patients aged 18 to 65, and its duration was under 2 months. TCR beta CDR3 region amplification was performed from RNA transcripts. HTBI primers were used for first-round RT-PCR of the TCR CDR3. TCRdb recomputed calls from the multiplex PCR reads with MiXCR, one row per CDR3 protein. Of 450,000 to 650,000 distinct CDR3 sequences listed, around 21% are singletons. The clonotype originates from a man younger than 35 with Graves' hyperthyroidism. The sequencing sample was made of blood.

CDR3 coding DNA: TGTGCCAGTAGTATGAACCCGGGAGGCATGGATACGCAGTATTTT. Translation: CASSMNPGGMDTQYF. J is TRBJ2-3 and V is TRBV19; TRBD2 matches 7 bases. This CDR3 region has 15 residues. In germline, CDR1 is LNHDA, CDR2 SQIVND (reference sequence). The V and J ends lost 3 bases and 6 bases, in that order; junction bases with no gene match: 9.